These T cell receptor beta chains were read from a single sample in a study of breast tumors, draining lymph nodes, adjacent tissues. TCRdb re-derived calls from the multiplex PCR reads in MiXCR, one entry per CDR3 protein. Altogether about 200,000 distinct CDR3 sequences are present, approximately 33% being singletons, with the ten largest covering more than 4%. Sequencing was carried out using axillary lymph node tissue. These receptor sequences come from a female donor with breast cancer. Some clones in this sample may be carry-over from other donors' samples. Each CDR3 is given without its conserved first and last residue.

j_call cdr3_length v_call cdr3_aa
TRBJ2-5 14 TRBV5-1 ASSSGGGAVGETQY
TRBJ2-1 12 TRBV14 ASSLSGGAYEQF
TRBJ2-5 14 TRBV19 ASSIYGAGFQETQY
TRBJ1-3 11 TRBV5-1 AGSSSDRNTIY
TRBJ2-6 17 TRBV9 ASSVGAGIGSSGANVLT
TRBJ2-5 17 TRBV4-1 ASSPTPGLAGARTETQY
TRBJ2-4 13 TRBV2 AVRPGTGGGNIQY
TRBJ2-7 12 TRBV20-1 SAGGLAGASERY
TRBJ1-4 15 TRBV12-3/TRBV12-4 ASSSWTGGEGDEKLF
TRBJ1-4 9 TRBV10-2 ASRENEKLF
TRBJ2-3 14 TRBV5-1 ASSLFVAGTRDTQY
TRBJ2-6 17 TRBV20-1 SARAPTGTGTSGANVLT
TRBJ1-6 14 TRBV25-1 ASSGAPGQGNSPLH
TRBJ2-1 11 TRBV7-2 ASSLVRYNEQF
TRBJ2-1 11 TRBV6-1 ASNGQGWNEQF
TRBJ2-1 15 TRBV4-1 ASSQGVWGQVNNEQF
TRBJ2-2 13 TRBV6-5 ASSRLAGDTGELF
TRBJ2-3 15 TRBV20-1 SARDTSGGTSTDTQY
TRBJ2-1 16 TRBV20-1 SARAGGRWTGRGNEQF
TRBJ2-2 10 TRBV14 ASSQDAGELF
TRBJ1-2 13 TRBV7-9 ASSLFPGETDGYP
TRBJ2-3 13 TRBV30 AWKQTLTASSTQY
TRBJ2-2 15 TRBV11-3 ASSLHVGTKNTGELF
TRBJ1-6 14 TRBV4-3 ASSQEAGGANSPLH
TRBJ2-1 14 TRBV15 ATSSFRQGGRDEQF
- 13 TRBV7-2 ASSLRGVGEDTQH
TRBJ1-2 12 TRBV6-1 ASSEVGGIGGYT
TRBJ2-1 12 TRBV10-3 AISAGLAGGEQF